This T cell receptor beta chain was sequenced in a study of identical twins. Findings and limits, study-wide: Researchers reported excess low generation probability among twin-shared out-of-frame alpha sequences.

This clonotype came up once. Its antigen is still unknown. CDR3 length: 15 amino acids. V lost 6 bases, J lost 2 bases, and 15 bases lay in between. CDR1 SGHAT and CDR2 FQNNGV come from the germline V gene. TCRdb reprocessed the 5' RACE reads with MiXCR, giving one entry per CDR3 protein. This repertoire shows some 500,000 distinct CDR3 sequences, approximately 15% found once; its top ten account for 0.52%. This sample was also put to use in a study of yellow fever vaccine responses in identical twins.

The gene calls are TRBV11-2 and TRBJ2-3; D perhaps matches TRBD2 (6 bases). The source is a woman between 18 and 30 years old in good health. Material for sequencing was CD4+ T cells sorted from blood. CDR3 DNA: TGTGCCAGCAGTGGTCGGAGGGGCGCCACAGATACGCAGTATTTT. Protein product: CASSGRRGATDTQYF. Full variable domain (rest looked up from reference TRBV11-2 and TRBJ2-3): EAGVAQSPRYKIIEKRQSVAFWCNPISGHATLYWYQQILGQGPKLLIQFQNNGVVDDSQLPKDRFSAERLKGVDSTLKIQPAKLEDSAVYLCASSGRRGATDTQYFGPGTRLTVL.